This T cell receptor beta chain originates from a study of cytomegalovirus exposure and HLA in healthy donors. The PCR ran on 60 Vbeta and 13 Jbeta primers. Sequencing used immunoSEQ multiplex PCR; TCRdb keeps in-frame clones, though not all of them. The data contain 150,000 or so clones, 65% to 85% of them singletons. CDR3 length: 13 amino acids. Per the germline V gene, CDR1 is MNHNY and CDR2 is SVGAGI (reference sequence). The V end lost 4 bases, the J end lost 3 bases, and 9 bases lay between the germline ends. The sequenced sample consisted of PBMCs. The chain uses TRBV6-6 and TRBJ1-1; maybe TRBD1 (5 bases). This sequence originates from a young man in good health and CMV-seronegative. This chain's CDR3 is CASSSGGYTEAFF. The CDR3 region has the DNA TGTGCCAGCAGTTCCGGGGGGTACACTGAAGCTTTCTTT.